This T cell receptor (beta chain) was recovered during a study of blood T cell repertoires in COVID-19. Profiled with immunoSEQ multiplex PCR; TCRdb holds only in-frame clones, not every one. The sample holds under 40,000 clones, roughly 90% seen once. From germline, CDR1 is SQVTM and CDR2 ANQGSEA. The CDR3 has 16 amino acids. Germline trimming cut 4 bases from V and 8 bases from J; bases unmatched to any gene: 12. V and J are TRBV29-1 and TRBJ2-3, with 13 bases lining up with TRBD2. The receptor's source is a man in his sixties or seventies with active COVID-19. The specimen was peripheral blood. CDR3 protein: CSVVNPLAGGPGTQYF. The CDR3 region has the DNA TGCAGCGTTGTTAACCCACTAGCGGGGGGGCCTGGTACGCAGTATTTT.